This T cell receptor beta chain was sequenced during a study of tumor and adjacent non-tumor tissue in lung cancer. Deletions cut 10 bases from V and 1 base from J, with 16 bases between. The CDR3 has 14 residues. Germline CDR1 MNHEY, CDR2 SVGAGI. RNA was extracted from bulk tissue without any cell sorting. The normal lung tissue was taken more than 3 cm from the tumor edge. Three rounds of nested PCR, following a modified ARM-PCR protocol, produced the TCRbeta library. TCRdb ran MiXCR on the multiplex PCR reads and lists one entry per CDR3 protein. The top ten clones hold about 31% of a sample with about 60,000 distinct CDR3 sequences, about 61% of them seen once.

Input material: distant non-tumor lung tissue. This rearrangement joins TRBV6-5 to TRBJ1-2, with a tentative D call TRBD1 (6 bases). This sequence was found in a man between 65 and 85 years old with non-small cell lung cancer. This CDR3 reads CATSAGVHNYGYTF. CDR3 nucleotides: TGTGCCACCTCAGCAGGGGTTCATAACTATGGCTACACCTTC.